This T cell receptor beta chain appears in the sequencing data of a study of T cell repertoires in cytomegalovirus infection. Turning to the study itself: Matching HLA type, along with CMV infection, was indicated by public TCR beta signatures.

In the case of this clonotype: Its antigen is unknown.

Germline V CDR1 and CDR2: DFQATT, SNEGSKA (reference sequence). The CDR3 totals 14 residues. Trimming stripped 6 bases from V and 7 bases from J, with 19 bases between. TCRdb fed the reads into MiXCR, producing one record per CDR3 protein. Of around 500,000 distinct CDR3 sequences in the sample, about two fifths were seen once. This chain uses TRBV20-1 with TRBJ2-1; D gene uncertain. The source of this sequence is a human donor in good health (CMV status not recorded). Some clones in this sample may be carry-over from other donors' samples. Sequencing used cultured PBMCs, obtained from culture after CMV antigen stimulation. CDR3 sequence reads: CSAPPSGPLNEQFF. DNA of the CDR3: TGCAGTGCCCCCCCGTCTGGTCCCTTAAATGAGCAGTTCTTC.